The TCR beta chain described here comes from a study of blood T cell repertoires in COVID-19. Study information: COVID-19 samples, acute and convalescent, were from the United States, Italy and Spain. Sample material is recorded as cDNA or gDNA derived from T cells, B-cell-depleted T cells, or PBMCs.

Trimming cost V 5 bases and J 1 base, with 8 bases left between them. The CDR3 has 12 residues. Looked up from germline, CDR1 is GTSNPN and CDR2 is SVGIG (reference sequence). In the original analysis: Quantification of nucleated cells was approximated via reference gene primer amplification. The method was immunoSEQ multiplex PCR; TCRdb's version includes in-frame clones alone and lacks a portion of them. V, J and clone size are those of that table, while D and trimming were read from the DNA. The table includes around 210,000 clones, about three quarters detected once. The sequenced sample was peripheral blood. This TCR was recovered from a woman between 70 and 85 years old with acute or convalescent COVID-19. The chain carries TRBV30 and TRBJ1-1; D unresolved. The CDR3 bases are TGTGCCTGGGAGCAGGCGAACACTGAAGCTTTCTTT. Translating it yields CAWEQANTEAFF.